The T cell receptor beta chain described here comes from a study of CXCR3-negative and CXCR3-positive naive CD8 T cells. Overall study results and limits: Memory, not naive, CXCR3-negative and CXCR3-positive cells differed in TRBV-TRBJ usage. In cryopreserved cells, CXCR3 expression partially decreased, and fresh PBMCs were used in most assays.

Preparation of TRB cDNA libraries relied on 5' RACE carrying UMI labels. TCRdb reprocessed the 5' RACE reads, keeping one entry per CDR3 protein, no DNA. The sample totals 130,000 or so distinct CDR3 sequences; its top ten clones hold about 0.44%. Notes on this clonotype: Its antigen is currently unknown.

This CDR3 has 13 residues. Germline V gene sequence: CDR1 DFQATT, CDR2 SNEGSKA (reference sequence). Sequencing input: naive CXCR3- CD8+ T cells from blood. Subset denoted: CD45RO-CCR7+CD27+CD95- naive CD8+ T cells lacking CXCR3 (TNR3-). This sequence originates from a human donor in good health. Some clones in this sample may be carry-over from other donors' samples. The V gene is TRBV20-1, the J gene TRBJ2-7; no DNA is available, so the TRBD2 call from TCRdb remains unchecked. This CDR3 is CNARPSGIYEQYF.